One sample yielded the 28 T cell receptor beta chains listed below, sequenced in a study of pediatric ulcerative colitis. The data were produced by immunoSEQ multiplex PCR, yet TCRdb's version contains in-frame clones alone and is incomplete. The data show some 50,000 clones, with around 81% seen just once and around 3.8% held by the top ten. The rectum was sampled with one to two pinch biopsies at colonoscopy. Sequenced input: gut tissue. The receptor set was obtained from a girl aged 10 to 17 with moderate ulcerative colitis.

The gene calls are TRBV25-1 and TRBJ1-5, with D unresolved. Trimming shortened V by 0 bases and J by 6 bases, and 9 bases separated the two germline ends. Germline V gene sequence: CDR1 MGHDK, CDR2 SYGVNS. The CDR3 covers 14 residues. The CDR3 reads CASSEYGSAQPQHF. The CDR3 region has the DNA TGTGCCAGCAGTGAATACGGGTCCGCTCAGCCCCAGCATTTT. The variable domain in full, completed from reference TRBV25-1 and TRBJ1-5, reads EADIYQTPRYLVIGTGKKITLECSQTMGHDKMYWYQQDPGMELHLIHYSYGVNSTEKGDLSSESTVSRIRTEHFPLTLESARPSHTSQYLCASSEYGSAQPQHFGDGTRLSIL.

As DNA, the CDR3 is TGTGCCAGCAGCCGCCGGGACAGGGCAGAGACCCAGTACTTC. It translates to CASSRRDRAETQYF. The rearrangement uses TRBV7-9 and TRBJ2-5; 9 nucleotides agree with TRBD1. Per germline, CDR1 SEHNR and CDR2 FQNEAQ (reference sequence). The ends lost 5 bases at V and 4 bases at J; junction bases unmatched: 5. The CDR3 is 14 residues long.

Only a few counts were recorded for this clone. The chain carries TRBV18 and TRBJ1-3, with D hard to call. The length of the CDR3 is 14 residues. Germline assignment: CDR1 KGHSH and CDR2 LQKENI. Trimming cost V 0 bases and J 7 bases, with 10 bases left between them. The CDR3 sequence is CASSPPSLGNTIYF. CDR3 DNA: TGTGCCAGCTCACCACCTTCGTTAGGGAACACCATATATTTT.

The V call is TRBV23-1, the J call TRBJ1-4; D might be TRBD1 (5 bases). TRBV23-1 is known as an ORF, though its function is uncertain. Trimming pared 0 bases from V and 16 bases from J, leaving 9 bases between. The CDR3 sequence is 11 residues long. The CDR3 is CASSQSGGGFF. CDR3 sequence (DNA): TGCGCCAGCAGTCAATCGGGCGGGGGGTTTTTT.

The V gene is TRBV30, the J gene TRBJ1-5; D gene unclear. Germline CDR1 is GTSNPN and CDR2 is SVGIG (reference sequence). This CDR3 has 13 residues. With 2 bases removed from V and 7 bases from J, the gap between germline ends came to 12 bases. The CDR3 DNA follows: TGTGCCTGGAGTAGACTGGAAACCCAGCCCCAGCATTTT. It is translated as CAWSRLETQPQHF.

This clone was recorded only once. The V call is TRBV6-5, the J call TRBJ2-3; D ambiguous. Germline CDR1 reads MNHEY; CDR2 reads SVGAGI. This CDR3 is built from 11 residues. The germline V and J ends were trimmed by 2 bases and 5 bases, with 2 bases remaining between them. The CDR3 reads CASSYLDTQYF. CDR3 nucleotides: TGTGCCAGCAGTTACCTAGATACGCAGTATTTT.

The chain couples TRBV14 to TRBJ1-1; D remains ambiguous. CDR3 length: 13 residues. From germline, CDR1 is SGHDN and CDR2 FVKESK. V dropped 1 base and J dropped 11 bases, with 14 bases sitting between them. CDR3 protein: CASSQVVSPGAFF. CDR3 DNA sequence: TGTGCCAGCAGCCAAGTGGTATCTCCGGGGGCTTTCTTT.

CDR3 sequence reads: CASSQVTHSPLHF. The CDR3 coding sequence is TGTGCCAGCAGCCAAGTCACCCACTCACCCCTCCACTTT. This chain joins TRBV14 and TRBJ1-6, with unresolved D. This CDR3 is 13 amino acids long. V lost 1 base to trimming and J lost 10 bases, with 8 bases between them. Looked up from germline, CDR1 is SGHDN and CDR2 is FVKESK. Together with reference TRBV14 and TRBJ1-6, the CDR3 gives the full variable domain: EAGVTQFPSHSVIEKGQTVTLRCDPISGHDNLYWYRRVMGKEIKFLLHFVKESKQDESGMPNNRFLAERTGGTYSTLKVQPAELEDSGVYFCASSQVTHSPLHFGNGTRLTVT.

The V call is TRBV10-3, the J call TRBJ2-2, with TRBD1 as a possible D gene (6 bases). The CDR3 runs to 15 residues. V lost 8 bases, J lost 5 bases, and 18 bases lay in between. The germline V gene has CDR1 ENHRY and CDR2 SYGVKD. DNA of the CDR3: TGTGCCATCGGGGGCACAGGGATTTCGACCGGGGAGCTGTTTTTT. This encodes CAIGGTGISTGELFF.

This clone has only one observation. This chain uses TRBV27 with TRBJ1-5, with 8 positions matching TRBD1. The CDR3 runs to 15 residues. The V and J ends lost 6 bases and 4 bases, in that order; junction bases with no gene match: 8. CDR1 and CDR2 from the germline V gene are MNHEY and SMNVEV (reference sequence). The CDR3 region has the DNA TGTGCCAGCAGATTGGGACAGGCAAAAAATCAGCCCCAGCATTTT. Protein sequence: CASRLGQAKNQPQHF.

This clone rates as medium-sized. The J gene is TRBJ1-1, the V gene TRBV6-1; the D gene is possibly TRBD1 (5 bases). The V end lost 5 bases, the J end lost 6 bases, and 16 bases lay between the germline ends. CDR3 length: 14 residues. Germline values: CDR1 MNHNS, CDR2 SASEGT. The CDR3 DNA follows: TGTGCCAGCAGTAGCCCGGTATGGGGCGCTGAAGCTTTCTTT. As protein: CASSSPVWGAEAFF.

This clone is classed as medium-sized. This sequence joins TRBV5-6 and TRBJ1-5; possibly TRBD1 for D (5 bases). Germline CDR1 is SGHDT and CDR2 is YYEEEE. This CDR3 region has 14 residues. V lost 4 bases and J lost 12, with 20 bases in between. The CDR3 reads CASSPGVGNQGQHF. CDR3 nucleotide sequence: TGTGCCAGCAGCCCCGGGGTCGGTAATCAGGGCCAGCATTTT.

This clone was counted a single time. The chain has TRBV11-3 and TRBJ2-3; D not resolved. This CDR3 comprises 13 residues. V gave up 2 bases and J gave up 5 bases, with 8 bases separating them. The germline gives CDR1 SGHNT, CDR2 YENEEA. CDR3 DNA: TGTGCCAGCAGCTTATCGGGCGGAGATACGCAGTATTTT. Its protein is CASSLSGGDTQYF. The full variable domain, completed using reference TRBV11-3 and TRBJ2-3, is EAGVVQSPRYKIIEKKQPVAFWCNPISGHNTLYWYLQNLGQGPELLIRYENEEAVDDSQLPKDRFSAERLKGVDSTLKIQPAELGDSAVYLCASSLSGGDTQYFGPGTRLTVL.

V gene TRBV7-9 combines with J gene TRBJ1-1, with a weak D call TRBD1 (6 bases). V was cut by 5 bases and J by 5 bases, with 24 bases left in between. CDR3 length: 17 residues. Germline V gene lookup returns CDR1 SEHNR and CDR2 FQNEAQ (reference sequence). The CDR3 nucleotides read TGTGCCAGCAGCCCCGGGGGTCCCGGGACAATGGGTACTGAAGCTTTCTTT. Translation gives CASSPGGPGTMGTEAFF.

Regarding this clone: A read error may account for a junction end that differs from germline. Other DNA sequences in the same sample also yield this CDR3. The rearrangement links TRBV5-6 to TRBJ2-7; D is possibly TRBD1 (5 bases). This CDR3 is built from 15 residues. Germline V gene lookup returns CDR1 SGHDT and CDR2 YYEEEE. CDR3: CASSFPSGIPYEQYF. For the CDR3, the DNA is TGCGCCAGCAGCTTCCCCTCAGGGATTCCCTACGAGCAGTACTTC.

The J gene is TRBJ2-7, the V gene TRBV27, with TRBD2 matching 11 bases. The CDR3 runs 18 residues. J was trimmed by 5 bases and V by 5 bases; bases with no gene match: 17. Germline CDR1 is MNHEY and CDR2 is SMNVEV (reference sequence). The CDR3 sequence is CASSPTRGSGGAGNEQYF. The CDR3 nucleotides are TGTGCCAGCAGTCCCACCCGGGGTAGCGGGGGGGCCGGGAACGAGCAGTACTTC.

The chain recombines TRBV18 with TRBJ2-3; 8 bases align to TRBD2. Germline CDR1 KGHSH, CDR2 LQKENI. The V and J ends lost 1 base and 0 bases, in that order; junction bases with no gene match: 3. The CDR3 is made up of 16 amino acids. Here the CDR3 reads CASSPRSGSSTDTQYF. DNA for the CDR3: TGTGCCAGCTCACCACGCAGCGGGAGCAGCACAGATACGCAGTATTTT.

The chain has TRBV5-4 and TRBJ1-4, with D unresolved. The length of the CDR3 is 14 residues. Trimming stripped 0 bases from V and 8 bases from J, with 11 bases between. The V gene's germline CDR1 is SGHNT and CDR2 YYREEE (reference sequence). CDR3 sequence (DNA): TGTGCCAGCAGCTTGGGTTCGGGTATGGAAAAACTGTTTTTT. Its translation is CASSLGSGMEKLFF.

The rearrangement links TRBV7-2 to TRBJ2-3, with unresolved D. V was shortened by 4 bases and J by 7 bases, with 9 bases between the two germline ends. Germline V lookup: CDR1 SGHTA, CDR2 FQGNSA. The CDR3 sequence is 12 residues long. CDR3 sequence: CASSWNRNTQYF. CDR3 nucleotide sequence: TGTGCCAGCAGCTGGAACAGAAATACGCAGTATTTT.

The CDR3 sequence: CASSAWGGNYEQYF. DNA for the CDR3: TGTGCCAGCAGCGCGTGGGGGGGTAACTACGAGCAGTACTTC. This chain links TRBV5-5 with TRBJ2-7; 7 nucleotides align to TRBD2. V lost 4 bases and J lost 3; bases outside the gene matches: 7. This CDR3 region has 14 residues. The germline V gene has CDR1 SGHKS and CDR2 YYEKEE (reference sequence).

As DNA, the CDR3 is TGTGCCAGCAGCTTAGACCTTGACTATGGCTACACCTTC. Residues: CASSLDLDYGYTF. This sequence joins TRBV5-4 and TRBJ1-2; D gene uncertain. V was cut by 2 bases and J by 3 bases, with 8 bases left in between. Germline-derived CDR1 and CDR2 are SGHNT and YYREEE (reference sequence). The CDR3 runs 13 residues.

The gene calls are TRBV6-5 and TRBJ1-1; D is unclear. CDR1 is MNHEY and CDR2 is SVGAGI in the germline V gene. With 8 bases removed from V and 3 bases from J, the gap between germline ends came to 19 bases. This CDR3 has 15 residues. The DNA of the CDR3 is TGTGCCAGCGGGGATCCCGGGGTTCGGGACACTGAAGCTTTCTTT. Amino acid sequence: CASGDPGVRDTEAFF.

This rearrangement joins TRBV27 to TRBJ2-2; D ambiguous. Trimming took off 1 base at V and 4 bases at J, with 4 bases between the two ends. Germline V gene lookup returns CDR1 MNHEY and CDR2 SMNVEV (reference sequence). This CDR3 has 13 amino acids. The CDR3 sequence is CASSLWATGELFF. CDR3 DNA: TGTGCCAGCAGTTTATGGGCCACCGGGGAGCTGTTTTTT.

The chain's CDR3 is CASSPMTSGSSYNEQFF. Here the CDR3 DNA reads TGTGCCAGCTCACCGATGACTAGCGGGAGTTCCTACAATGAGCAGTTCTTC. The chain has TRBV18 and TRBJ2-1; the match to TRBD2 covers 12 bases. This CDR3 has 17 amino acids. Germline V lookup: CDR1 KGHSH, CDR2 LQKENI. V gave up 3 bases and J gave up 1 base; unmatched junction bases: 4. Filled out from reference TRBV18 and TRBJ2-1, the complete variable domain reads NAGVMQNPRHLVRRRGQEARLRCSPMKGHSHVYWYRQLPEEGLKFMVYLQKENIIDESGMPKERFSAEFPKEGPSILRIQQVVRGDSAAYFCASSPMTSGSSYNEQFFGPGTRLTVL.

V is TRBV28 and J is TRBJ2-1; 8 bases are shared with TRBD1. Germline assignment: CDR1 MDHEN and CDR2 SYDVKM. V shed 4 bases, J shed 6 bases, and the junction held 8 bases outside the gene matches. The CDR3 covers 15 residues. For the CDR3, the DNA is TGTGCCAGCAGTTGGGGACAGGTCAAGGGCAATGAGCAGTTCTTC. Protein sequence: CASSWGQVKGNEQFF.

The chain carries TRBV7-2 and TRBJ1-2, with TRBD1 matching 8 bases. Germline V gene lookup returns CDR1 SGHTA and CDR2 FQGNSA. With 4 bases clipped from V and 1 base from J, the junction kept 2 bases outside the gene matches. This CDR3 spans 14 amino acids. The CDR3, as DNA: TGTGCCAGCAGCTGGGGACAGGATAACTATGGCTACACCTTC. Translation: CASSWGQDNYGYTF.

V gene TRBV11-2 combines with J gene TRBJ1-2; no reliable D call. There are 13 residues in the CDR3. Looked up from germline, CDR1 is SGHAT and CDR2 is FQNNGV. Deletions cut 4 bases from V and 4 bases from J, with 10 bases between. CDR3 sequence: CASSSPFGYGYTF. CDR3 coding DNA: TGTGCCAGCAGCTCCCCTTTTGGCTATGGCTACACCTTC.

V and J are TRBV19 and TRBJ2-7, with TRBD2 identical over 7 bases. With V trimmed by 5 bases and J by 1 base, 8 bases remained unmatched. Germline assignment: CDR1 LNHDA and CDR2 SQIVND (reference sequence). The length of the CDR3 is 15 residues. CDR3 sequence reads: CASSHRLAGSYEQYF. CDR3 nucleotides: TGTGCCAGTAGTCACCGACTAGCTGGGTCCTACGAGCAGTACTTC.